The TCR beta chain described here comes from a study of T cell responses to AZD1222 COVID-19 vaccine. The study, taken as a whole, reports: The number of AZD1222 recipients seropositive at baseline was only 5 to 7. Within unmutated variant regions lay the reported targets of nearly half of spike-specific TCRs. Vaccine-associated CD4 TCRs spanned spike, dominant at 160-218 and 743-854.

Germline V gene sequence: CDR1 SGDLS, CDR2 YYNGEE. V lost 4 bases to trimming and J lost 5 bases, with 10 bases between them. The CDR3 loop spans 13 amino acids. This table comes from immunoSEQ multiplex PCR, and its TCRdb copy is limited to in-frame clones, with some not included. The sample consists of 200,000 or so clones, approximately 95% of them appearing once. Second-dose schedules of about 4 or about 12 weeks were combined. A remark on this clone: Its antigen is undetermined.

This clonotype was obtained from an adult who received the AZD1222 COVID-19 vaccine. V and J are TRBV9 and TRBJ2-1, with D unclear. This material consisted of peripheral blood, taken 28 days after the second AZD1222 dose. The CDR3 coding sequence is TGTGCCAGCAGCCCACCGGCGGACAATGAGCAGTTCTTC. Translating it yields CASSPPADNEQFF.